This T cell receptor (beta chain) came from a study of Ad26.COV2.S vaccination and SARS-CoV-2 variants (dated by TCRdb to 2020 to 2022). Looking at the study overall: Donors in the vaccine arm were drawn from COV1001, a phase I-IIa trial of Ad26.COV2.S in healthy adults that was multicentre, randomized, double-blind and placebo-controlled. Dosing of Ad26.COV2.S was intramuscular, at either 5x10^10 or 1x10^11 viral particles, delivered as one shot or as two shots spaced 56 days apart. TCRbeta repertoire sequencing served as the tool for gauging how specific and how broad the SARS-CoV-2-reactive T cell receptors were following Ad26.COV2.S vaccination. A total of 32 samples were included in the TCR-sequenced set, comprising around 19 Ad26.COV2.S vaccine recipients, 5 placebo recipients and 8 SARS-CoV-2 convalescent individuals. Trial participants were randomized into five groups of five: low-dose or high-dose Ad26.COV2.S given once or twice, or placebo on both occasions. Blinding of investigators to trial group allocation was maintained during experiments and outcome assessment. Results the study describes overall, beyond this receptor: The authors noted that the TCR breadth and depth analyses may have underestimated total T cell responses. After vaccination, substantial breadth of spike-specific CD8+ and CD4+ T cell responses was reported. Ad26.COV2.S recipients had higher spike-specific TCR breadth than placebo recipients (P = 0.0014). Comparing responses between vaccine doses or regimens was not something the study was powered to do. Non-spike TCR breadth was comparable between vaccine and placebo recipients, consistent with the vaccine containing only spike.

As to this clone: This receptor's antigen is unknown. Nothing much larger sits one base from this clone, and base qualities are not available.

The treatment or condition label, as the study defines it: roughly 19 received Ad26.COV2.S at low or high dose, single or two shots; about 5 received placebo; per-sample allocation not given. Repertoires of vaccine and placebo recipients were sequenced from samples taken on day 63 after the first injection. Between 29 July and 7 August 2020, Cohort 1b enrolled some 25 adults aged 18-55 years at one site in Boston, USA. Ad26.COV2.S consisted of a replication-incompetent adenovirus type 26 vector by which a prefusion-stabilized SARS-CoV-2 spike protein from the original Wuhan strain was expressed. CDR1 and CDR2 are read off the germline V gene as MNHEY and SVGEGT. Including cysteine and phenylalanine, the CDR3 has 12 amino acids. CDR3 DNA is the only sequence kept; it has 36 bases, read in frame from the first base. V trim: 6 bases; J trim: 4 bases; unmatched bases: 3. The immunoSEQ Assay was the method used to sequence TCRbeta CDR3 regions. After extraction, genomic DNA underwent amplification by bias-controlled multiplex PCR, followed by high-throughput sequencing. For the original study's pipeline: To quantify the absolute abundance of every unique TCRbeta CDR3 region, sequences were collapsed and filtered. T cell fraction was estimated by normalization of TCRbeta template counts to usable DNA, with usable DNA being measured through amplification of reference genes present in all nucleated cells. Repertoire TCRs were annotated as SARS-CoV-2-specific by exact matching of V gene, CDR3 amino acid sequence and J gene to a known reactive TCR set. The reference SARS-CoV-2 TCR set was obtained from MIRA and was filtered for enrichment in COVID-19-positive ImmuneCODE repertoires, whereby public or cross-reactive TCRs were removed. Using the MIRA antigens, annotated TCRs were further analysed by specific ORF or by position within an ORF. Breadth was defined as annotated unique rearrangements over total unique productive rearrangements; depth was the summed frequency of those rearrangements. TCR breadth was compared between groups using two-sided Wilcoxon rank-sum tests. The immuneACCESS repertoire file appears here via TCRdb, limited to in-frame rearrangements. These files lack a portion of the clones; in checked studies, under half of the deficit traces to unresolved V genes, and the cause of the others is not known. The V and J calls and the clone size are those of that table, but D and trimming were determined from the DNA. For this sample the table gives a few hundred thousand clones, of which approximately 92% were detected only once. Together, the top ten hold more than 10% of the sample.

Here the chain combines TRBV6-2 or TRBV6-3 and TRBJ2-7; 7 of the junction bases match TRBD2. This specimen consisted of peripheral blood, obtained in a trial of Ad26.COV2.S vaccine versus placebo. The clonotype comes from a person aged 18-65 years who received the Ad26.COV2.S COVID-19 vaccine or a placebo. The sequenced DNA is TGTGCCAGCAGCGGGACTATTTACGAGCAGTACTTC. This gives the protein CASSGTIYEQYF.